This TCR beta chain was recorded in a study of spatial heterogeneity in lung cancer. Study-level information: TCR and UMI combinations that were unique each appeared, on average, more than ten times in raw reads.

The time point denotes: blood at routine non-recurrence follow-up after resection. MiXCR was run by TCRdb on the 5' RACE reads, yielding one entry per CDR3 protein. The sample holds about 43,000 distinct CDR3 sequences; about 22% are singletons and the top ten take roughly 7.2%. Trimming took 5 bases from V and 9 from J; bases not matched to a gene: 3. This CDR3 spans 12 amino acids. Germline V gene data show CDR1 as SNHLY and CDR2 as FYNNEI. The V gene is TRBV2, the J gene TRBJ2-1; 8 nucleotides match TRBD1. The material was PBMCs, obtained at follow-up. This TCR was recovered from a female donor with early-stage non-small cell lung cancer. The CDR3 bases are TGTGCCAGCAGTTGGACAGGGACTGAGCAGTTCTTC. Its translation is CASSWTGTEQFF.